Presented here are 13 T cell receptor beta chains from one specimen sequenced in a study of early T cells in non-severe SARS-CoV-2 infection. Via MiXCR, TCRdb re-called the 5' RACE reads, giving one row per CDR3 protein. Of some 71,000 distinct CDR3 sequences listed, roughly 11% are singletons. This material consisted of whole blood, taken at baseline. Every receptor here comes from an adult who was a healthcare worker with PCR-confirmed SARS-CoV-2 infection or an uninfected control (not recorded which).

The V call is TRBV7-3, the J call TRBJ2-7; weak D call: TRBD2 (6 bases). This CDR3 contains 15 residues. The germline V gene has CDR1 SGHTA and CDR2 FQGTGA. Trimming removed 5 bases at V and 0 bases at J, with 14 bases between. CDR3 sequence: CASSPGTSLSYEQYF. For the CDR3, the DNA is TGTGCCAGCAGCCCGGGGACTTCCCTCTCCTACGAGCAGTACTTC.

This clonotype was observed a single time. V is TRBV6-5 and J is TRBJ1-4; D gene ambiguous. The CDR3 length is 13 residues. Trimming removed 2 bases at V and 7 bases at J, with 8 bases between. Germline V lookup: CDR1 MNHEY, CDR2 SVGAGI. The CDR3 DNA sequence: TGTGCCAGCAGTTACAGTTCCCGTGAAAAACTGTTTTTT. Encoded protein: CASSYSSREKLFF.

This clonotype has more than one count but fewer than ten. V gene TRBV20-1 combines with J gene TRBJ2-1; D remains unclear. CDR3 length: 12 residues. Trimming stripped 5 bases from V and 4 bases from J, with 9 bases between. CDR1 and CDR2 (germline): DFQATT, SNEGSKA (reference sequence). CDR3 residues: CSAPVEYNEQFF. For the CDR3, the DNA is TGCAGTGCTCCCGTGGAGTACAATGAGCAGTTCTTC.

This clonotype was picked up a small number of times. The rearrangement joins TRBV7-8 to TRBJ2-1, with D unclear. This CDR3 is 15 amino acids long. The V and J ends lost 5 bases and 1 base respectively, with 12 bases between them. Germline-derived CDR1 and CDR2 are SGHVS and FQNEAQ. CDR3 in amino acids: CASSESAGSYNEQFF. CDR3 sequence (DNA): TGTGCCAGCAGCGAGTCCGCAGGATCCTACAATGAGCAGTTCTTC.

At least ten counts were recorded for this clonotype. The rearrangement joins TRBV2 to TRBJ2-3; perhaps TRBD1 as D (6 bases). CDR1 is SNHLY, CDR2 FYNNEI, per germline. The CDR3 consists of 13 residues. Trimming pared 6 bases from V and 5 bases from J, leaving 12 bases between. The chain's CDR3 is CASSTSRGDTQYF. CDR3 DNA: TGTGCCAGCAGCACTTCCAGGGGAGATACGCAGTATTTT.

This clonotype was seen a few times. The chain is built from TRBV11-2 and TRBJ2-1; the D gene is possibly TRBD2 (5 bases). CDR1 is SGHAT and CDR2 is FQNNGV in the germline V gene. The ends were cut back, 3 bases at V and 2 bases at J, with 5 bases in the middle. CDR3 size: 13 residues. The CDR3 sequence: CASSFGTYNEQFF. In DNA form, the CDR3 reads TGTGCCAGCAGCTTCGGGACCTACAATGAGCAGTTCTTC.

The V gene is TRBV2, the J gene TRBJ1-1; D is unclear. The germline CDR1 and CDR2 sequences are SNHLY and FYNNEI. This CDR3 has 13 amino acids. Trimming left V 4 bases short and J 1 base short, with 7 bases between. CDR3 bases: TGTGCCAGCAGTGTGCTGCAGAACACTGAAGCTTTCTTT. Translating it yields CASSVLQNTEAFF.

The chain couples TRBV18 to TRBJ2-2; D is ambiguous. The CDR3 loop spans 17 amino acids. Between the trimmed V and J ends, which lost 0 bases and 0 bases, there was a span of 11 bases. Germline V gene sequence: CDR1 KGHSH, CDR2 LQKENI. The CDR3 is CASSPPLFRANTGELFF. The CDR3 DNA reads TGTGCCAGCTCACCACCACTTTTTAGAGCGAACACCGGGGAGCTGTTTTTT. Full variable domain (rest looked up from reference TRBV18 and TRBJ2-2): NAGVMQNPRHLVRRRGQEARLRCSPMKGHSHVYWYRQLPEEGLKFMVYLQKENIIDESGMPKERFSAEFPKEGPSILRIQQVVRGDSAAYFCASSPPLFRANTGELFFGEGSRLTVL.

The J gene is TRBJ2-5, the V gene TRBV29-1; unclear D gene. The length of the CDR3 is 12 residues. V shed 4 bases and J shed 5 bases, with 11 bases lying between them. Germline loops: CDR1 SQVTM, CDR2 ANQGSEA. The CDR3 protein is CSVVLTGETQYF. The CDR3 DNA follows: TGCAGCGTTGTCTTGACTGGGGAGACCCAGTACTTC.

This chain connects TRBV20-1 to TRBJ1-1; no reliable D call. The CDR3 runs to 12 residues. Between the trimmed V and J ends, which lost 2 bases and 1 base, there was a span of 5 bases. Germline V gene sequence: CDR1 DFQATT, CDR2 SNEGSKA (reference sequence). In DNA, the CDR3 is TGCAGTGCTAGAACGGGGAACACTGAAGCTTTCTTT. This translates into CSARTGNTEAFF.

This clonotype has ten or more counts. This chain connects TRBV24-1 to TRBJ1-5; D unresolved. CDR3 length: 15 residues. Germline CDR1 and CDR2: KGHDR and SFDVKD. V gave up 4 bases and J gave up 3 bases, with 12 bases separating them. The CDR3, as DNA: TGTGCCACCAGTGAAGGCACCCTATACAATCAGCCCCAGCATTTT. Protein product: CATSEGTLYNQPQHF.

This clonotype has more than one count but fewer than ten. This chain uses TRBV7-6 with TRBJ2-3, with D perhaps matching TRBD2 (5 bases). V lost 4 bases and J 2 bases, leaving 13 bases between the germline ends. This CDR3 has 15 amino acids. The germline gives CDR1 SGHVS, CDR2 FNYEAQ. The CDR3 DNA follows: TGTGCCAGCAGCTCCCAAGCGGACCTCACAGATACGCAGTATTTT. Translation gives CASSSQADLTDTQYF.

This clonotype was picked up a small number of times. This sequence joins TRBV30 and TRBJ2-5, with TRBD1 matching over 7 bases. The CDR3 has 13 residues. Germline V gene lookup returns CDR1 GTSNPN and CDR2 SVGIG (reference sequence). V trimming: 3 bases; J trimming: 4 bases; junction bases outside the gene matches: 5. The CDR3 here is CAWSGQGVETQYF. CDR3 sequence (DNA): TGTGCCTGGAGCGGTCAGGGGGTAGAGACCCAGTACTTC.